In its sample, the clone carrying this T cell receptor beta chain was seen a few times. Its antigen is currently unknown. A second PCR, run for roughly 7 to 12 cycles, used a sample-barcoded 5' primer plus a J-beta primer mix. Using its own MiXCR run on the 5' RACE reads, TCRdb lists one record per CDR3 protein. The sample lists fewer than 900,000 distinct CDR3 sequences; roughly 49% were seen once. These data come from a study of blood T cells in healthy people across ages. Study outcomes and limitations: Age advanced and TCR beta diversity per million T cells fell, roughly linearly. Estimated diversity that came from one million T cells was considered an underestimate. Leaving the PBMCs unsorted stopped any conclusive comparison of naive versus antigen-experienced cells.

The CDR3 consists of 11 residues. V was cut by 11 bases and J by 0 bases, with 7 bases left in between. CDR1 and CDR2 (germline): SEHNR, FQNEAQ (reference sequence). Sequenced input: blood. The chain has TRBV7-9 and TRBJ1-2; no clear D gene. The TCR sequence derives from a woman aged 60-75 years in good health. CDR3 residues: CAGSANYGYTF. Written as DNA, the CDR3 is TGTGCCGGGTCAGCTAACTATGGCTACACCTTC.